A single sample is the source of the 19 T cell receptor beta chains below, sequenced in a study of blood T cell repertoires in COVID-19. Clones were read by immunoSEQ multiplex PCR, and TCRdb kept only the in-frame ones, dropping some. The sample holds about 240,000 clones; around three quarters are singletons and the top ten take about 3.1%. Sequenced: peripheral blood. These receptors were obtained from a woman of 80 years or more with acute or convalescent COVID-19.

This clone was picked up a small number of times. The chain is built from TRBV19 and TRBJ1-6; D uncertain. The V gene's germline CDR1 is LNHDA and CDR2 SQIVND (reference sequence). With 6 bases removed from V and 9 bases from J, the gap between germline ends came to 18 bases. CDR3 length: 15 amino acids. DNA of the CDR3: TGTGCCAGTAGCATTAGCCCGGGGATAGGTTCACCCCTCCACTTT. It codes for CASSISPGIGSPLHF.

The J gene is TRBJ1-5, the V gene TRBV19; D gene uncertain. This CDR3 spans 16 amino acids. Germline lookup yields CDR1 LNHDA and CDR2 SQIVND (reference sequence). Deletions cut 6 bases from V and 5 bases from J, with 20 bases between. CDR3 protein: CASRSEGGPRDQPQHF. In DNA, the CDR3 is TGTGCCAGTAGATCAGAGGGAGGGCCGCGCGATCAGCCCCAGCATTTT.

This clone occurred a few times. The chain carries TRBV18 and TRBJ1-1, with a possible D match to TRBD1 (5 bases). The V gene lost 2 bases and the J gene lost 1 base, with 8 bases spanning the gap. The CDR3 sequence is 14 residues long. Per germline, CDR1 KGHSH and CDR2 LQKENI. This CDR3 reads CASSPTQGNTEAFF. The DNA for the CDR3 is TGTGCCAGCTCACCAACCCAGGGGAACACTGAAGCTTTCTTT.

The V gene is TRBV18, the J gene TRBJ2-7, with 8 bases fitting TRBD1. The CDR3 totals 15 residues. V lost 3 bases to trimming and J lost 7 bases; unmatched junction nucleotides: 11. The germline V gene has CDR1 KGHSH and CDR2 LQKENI. As DNA, the CDR3 is TGTGCCAGCTCACCGCAGGGGGCTATTGGGGGTGAGCAGTACTTC. The encoded protein is CASSPQGAIGGEQYF.

Comments on this clone: Other DNA sequences in the same sample also yield this CDR3. The chain uses TRBV5-1 and TRBJ1-3; a possible D gene is TRBD1 (6 bases). The CDR3 has 14 residues. Germline-derived CDR1 and CDR2 are SGHRS and YFSETQ. Deletions cut 1 base from V and 4 bases from J, with 9 bases between. CDR3 loop: CASSLTGYGNTIYF. CDR3 nucleotide sequence: TGCGCCAGCAGCTTGACAGGGTACGGAAACACCATATATTTT.

This clone was seen more than once but under ten times. The rearrangement uses TRBV5-1 and TRBJ1-3, with D uncertain. The CDR3 loop spans 15 amino acids. V lost 4 bases, J lost 0 bases, and 11 bases lay in between. Looked up from germline, CDR1 is SGHRS and CDR2 is YFSETQ. CDR3 residues: CASSQSGFSGNTIYF. The CDR3 DNA reads as TGCGCCAGCAGCCAATCGGGGTTCTCTGGAAACACCATATATTTT.

This clone was seen only a few times. The chain's CDR3 is CASSPGQGSYGYTF. The CDR3 DNA reads as TGTGCCAGCAGCCCGGGACAGGGGAGCTATGGCTACACCTTC. The chain is built from TRBV5-4 and TRBJ1-2, with 10 positions matching TRBD1. V gave up 4 bases and J gave up 4 bases; unmatched junction bases: 4. The CDR3 contains 14 residues. Germline CDR1 SGHNT, CDR2 YYREEE (reference sequence).

V is TRBV5-1 and J is TRBJ2-1, with TRBD2 matching over 7 bases. In germline, CDR1 is SGHRS, CDR2 YFSETQ. J gave up 8 bases and V 5 bases, and 10 bases lay outside the gene matches. The CDR3 loop spans 14 amino acids. CDR3 coding DNA: TGCGCCAGCAGATCCGCGGGAGTAGCCGATGAGCAGTTCTTC. Protein: CASRSAGVADEQFF.

This sequence joins TRBV16 and TRBJ1-5, with D unclear. The V gene lost 6 bases and the J gene lost 6 bases, with 12 bases spanning the gap. CDR3 length: 13 amino acids. Germline CDR1 reads KGHSY; CDR2 reads FQNENV. The CDR3 spells CASREREGQPQHF. CDR3 sequence (DNA): TGTGCCAGCAGGGAACGCGAGGGTCAGCCCCAGCATTTT.

This sequence joins TRBV7-2 and TRBJ2-5, with D perhaps matching TRBD2 (6 bases). V dropped 5 bases and J dropped 3 bases, with 13 bases sitting between them. Germline V gene data show CDR1 as SGHTA and CDR2 as FQGNSA. The CDR3 runs 14 residues. This CDR3 reads CASSPAREKETQYF. As DNA, the CDR3 is TGTGCCAGCAGCCCTGCCCGGGAGAAAGAGACCCAGTACTTC.

The chain combines TRBV6-6 with TRBJ1-2, with D possibly matching TRBD1 (6 bases). Trimming pared 5 bases from V and 2 bases from J, leaving 15 bases between. Per the germline V gene, CDR1 is MNHNY and CDR2 is SVGAGI (reference sequence). The CDR3 spans 15 residues. CDR3 coding DNA: TGTGCCAGCAGTGCCGATGGACAGCTAAACTATGGCTACACCTTC. Translated, it gives CASSADGQLNYGYTF.

This chain joins TRBV25-1 and TRBJ2-1; no clear D gene. The CDR3 has 14 amino acids. With 6 bases removed from V and 2 bases from J, the gap between germline ends came to 11 bases. Germline lookup yields CDR1 MGHDK and CDR2 SYGVNS. CDR3 sequence reads: CASSRVSPYNEQFF. DNA for the CDR3: TGTGCCAGCAGCCGGGTCTCTCCCTACAATGAGCAGTTCTTC.

This clone was observed many times. The chain is built from TRBV5-5 and TRBJ1-5; D unclear. Germline V gene lookup returns CDR1 SGHKS and CDR2 YYEKEE (reference sequence). The CDR3 is 14 amino acids. V was trimmed by 0 bases and J by 0 bases, leaving 4 bases between them. CDR3 loop: CASSLGYSNQPQHF. The CDR3 DNA reads TGTGCCAGCAGCTTGGGCTATAGCAATCAGCCCCAGCATTTT.

A few counts support this clone. This rearrangement joins TRBV9 to TRBJ2-2; D is unclear. The length of the CDR3 is 16 residues. CDR1 and CDR2 (germline): SGDLS, YYNGEE. V lost 4 bases and J 0 bases, leaving 13 bases between the germline ends. For the CDR3, the DNA is TGTGCCAGCAGCCAGAGGAGTGCTCCGAACACCGGGGAGCTGTTTTTT. This codes for CASSQRSAPNTGELFF. Looking up the rest from reference TRBV9 and TRBJ2-2 gives the full variable domain: DSGVTQTPKHLITATGQRVTLRCSPRSGDLSVYWYQQSLDQGLQFLIQYYNGEERAKGNILERFSAQQFPDLHSELNLSSLELGDSALYFCASSQRSAPNTGELFFGEGSRLTVL.

V and J are TRBV29-1 and TRBJ2-1, with 7 bases aligning to TRBD2. This CDR3 spans 17 amino acids. J lost 0 bases, V lost 4 bases, and 12 bases had no gene match. Per germline, CDR1 SQVTM and CDR2 ANQGSEA. CDR3 protein: CSVAGGGSSFSYNEQFF. The CDR3 DNA reads as TGCAGCGTTGCGGGGGGAGGTTCGAGTTTCTCCTACAATGAGCAGTTCTTC.

This clone is a singleton in its sample. This chain links TRBV5-1 with TRBJ1-4; 12 nucleotides align to TRBD1. The V gene's germline CDR1 is SGHRS and CDR2 YFSETQ. CDR3 length equals 17 residues. V shed 4 bases and J 5 bases; nucleotides not matched to a gene: 9. CDR3 region: CASSRGQGARGNEKLFF. CDR3 in DNA: TGCGCCAGCAGCAGGGGACAGGGGGCCAGGGGAAATGAAAAACTGTTTTTT.

The rearrangement joins TRBV7-9 to TRBJ1-6; no clear D gene. Looked up from germline, CDR1 is SEHNR and CDR2 is FQNEAQ (reference sequence). The V end lost 6 bases, the J end lost 7 bases, and 10 bases lay between the germline ends. The CDR3 spans 13 residues. CDR3 nucleotides: TGTGCCAGCAGGGAGGAGCTCAATTCACCCCTCCACTTT. It specifies CASREELNSPLHF.

This clone was seen many times. Different DNA sequences within this sample yield the same CDR3. The chain recombines TRBV7-2 with TRBJ2-7, with TRBD1 matching over 12 bases. The germline V gene encodes CDR1 SGHTA and CDR2 FQGNSA. This CDR3 is built from 15 residues. V lost 0 bases, J lost 6 bases, and 3 bases stayed unmatched. CDR3 sequence reads: CASSLAGQGASEQYF. The CDR3 DNA follows: TGTGCCAGCAGCTTAGCGGGACAGGGGGCTAGCGAGCAGTACTTC.

The V gene is TRBV4-1, the J gene TRBJ1-5, with 9 nucleotides matching TRBD1. This CDR3 has 14 amino acids. V was pared by 2 bases and J by 5 bases, with 1 base of the junction left unmatched. Germline CDR1 reads MGHRA; CDR2 reads YSYEKL. CDR3: CASSQRTGDQPQHF. DNA of the CDR3: TGCGCCAGCAGCCAAAGGACAGGGGATCAGCCCCAGCATTTT.